This T cell receptor beta chain is from a study of blood T cell repertoires in COVID-19. The protocol was immunoSEQ multiplex PCR, while the TCRdb copy is restricted to in-frame clones and leaves out a portion. The data show about 100,000 clones, with about 90% seen just once and around a sixth held by the top ten. The CDR3 sequence is 15 residues long. Trimming took 2 bases from V and 4 from J; bases not matched to a gene: 2. CDR1 is MNHEY, CDR2 SMNVEV, per germline (reference sequence). The sample was peripheral blood. The rearrangement uses TRBV27 and TRBJ1-5, with 10 bases matching TRBD1. This TCR was recovered from a man in his fifties or sixties with acute or convalescent COVID-19. The CDR3 DNA sequence: TGTGCCAGCAGTTTAGACAGGGGGCGAAATCAGCCCCAGCATTTT. It is translated as CASSLDRGRNQPQHF.